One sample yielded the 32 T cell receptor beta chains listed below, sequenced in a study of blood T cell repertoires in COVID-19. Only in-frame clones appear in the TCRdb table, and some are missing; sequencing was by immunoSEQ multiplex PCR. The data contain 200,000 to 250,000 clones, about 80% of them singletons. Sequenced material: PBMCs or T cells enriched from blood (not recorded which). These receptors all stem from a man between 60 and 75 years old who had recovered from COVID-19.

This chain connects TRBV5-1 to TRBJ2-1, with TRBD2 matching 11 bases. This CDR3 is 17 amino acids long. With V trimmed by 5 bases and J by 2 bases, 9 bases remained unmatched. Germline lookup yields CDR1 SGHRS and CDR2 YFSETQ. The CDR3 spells CASRGPSGGLAYNEQFF. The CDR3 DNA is TGCGCCAGCAGGGGCCCTAGCGGGGGGCTTGCCTACAATGAGCAGTTCTTC.

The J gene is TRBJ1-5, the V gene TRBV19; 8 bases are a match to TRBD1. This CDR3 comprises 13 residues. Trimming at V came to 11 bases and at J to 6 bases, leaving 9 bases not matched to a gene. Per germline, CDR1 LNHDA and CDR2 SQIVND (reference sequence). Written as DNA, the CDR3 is TGTGCCGACTCCCAGGGGGCGGGTCAGCCCCAGCATTTT. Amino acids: CADSQGAGQPQHF. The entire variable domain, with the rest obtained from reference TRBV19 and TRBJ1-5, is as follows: DGGITQSPKYLFRKEGQNVTLSCEQNLNHDAMYWYRQDPGQGLRLIYYSQIVNDFQKGDIAEGYSVSREKKESFPLTVTSAQKNPTAFYLCADSQGAGQPQHFGDGTRLSIL.

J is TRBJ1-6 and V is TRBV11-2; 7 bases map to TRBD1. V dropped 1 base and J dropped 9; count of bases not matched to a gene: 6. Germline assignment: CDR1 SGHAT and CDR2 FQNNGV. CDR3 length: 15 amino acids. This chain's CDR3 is CASSLATGWGSPLHF. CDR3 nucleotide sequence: TGTGCCAGCAGCTTAGCGACAGGGTGGGGTTCACCCCTCCACTTT. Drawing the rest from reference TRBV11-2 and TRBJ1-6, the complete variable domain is EAGVAQSPRYKIIEKRQSVAFWCNPISGHATLYWYQQILGQGPKLLIQFQNNGVVDDSQLPKDRFSAERLKGVDSTLKIQPAKLEDSAVYLCASSLATGWGSPLHFGNGTRLTVT.

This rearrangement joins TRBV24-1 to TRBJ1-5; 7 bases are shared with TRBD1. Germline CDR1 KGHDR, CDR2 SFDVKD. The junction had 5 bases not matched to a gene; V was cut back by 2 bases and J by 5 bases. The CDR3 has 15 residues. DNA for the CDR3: TGTGCCACCAGTGATTCTTCAGGGGGTCATCAGCCCCAGCATTTT. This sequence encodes CATSDSSGGHQPQHF.

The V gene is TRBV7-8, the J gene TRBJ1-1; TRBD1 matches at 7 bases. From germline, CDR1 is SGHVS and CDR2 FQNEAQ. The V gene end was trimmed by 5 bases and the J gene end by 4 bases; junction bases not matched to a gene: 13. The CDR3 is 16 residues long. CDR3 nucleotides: TGTGCCAGCAGCCGACAGGGAGGGGATCAAAGCACTGAAGCTTTCTTT. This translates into CASSRQGGDQSTEAFF.

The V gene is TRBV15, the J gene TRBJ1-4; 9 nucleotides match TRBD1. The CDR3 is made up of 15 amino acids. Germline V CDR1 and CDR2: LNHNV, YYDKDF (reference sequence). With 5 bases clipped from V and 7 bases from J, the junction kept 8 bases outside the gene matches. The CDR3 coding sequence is TGTGCCACCAGCGGGGACAGGGTTGGAGCTGAAAAACTGTTTTTT. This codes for CATSGDRVGAEKLFF.

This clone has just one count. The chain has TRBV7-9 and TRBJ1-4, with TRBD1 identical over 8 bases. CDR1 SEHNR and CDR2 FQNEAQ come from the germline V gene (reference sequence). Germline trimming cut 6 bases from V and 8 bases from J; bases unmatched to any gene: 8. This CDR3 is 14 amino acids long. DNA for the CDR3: TGTGCCAGCAGGACGACAGGGGTTGAAGAAAAACTGTTTTTT. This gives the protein CASRTTGVEEKLFF. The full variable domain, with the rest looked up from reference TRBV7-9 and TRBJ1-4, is DTGVSQNPRHKITKRGQNVTFRCDPISEHNRLYWYRQTLGQGPEFLTYFQNEAQLEKSRLLSDRFSAERPKGSFSTLEIQRTEQGDSAMYLCASRTTGVEEKLFFGSGTQLSVL.

CDR3 DNA sequence: TGTGCCAGCAGCTTACTTGGAGCGGGGGAGAGGGAGACCCAGTACTTC. It codes for CASSLLGAGERETQYF. The V and J genes are TRBV7-9 and TRBJ2-5, with TRBD2 identical over 8 bases. V shed 2 bases and J 5 bases; nucleotides not matched to a gene: 10. The CDR3 runs to 16 residues. CDR1 is SEHNR, CDR2 FQNEAQ, per germline (reference sequence). The complete variable domain, with remaining parts taken from reference TRBV7-9 and TRBJ2-5, reads DTGVSQNPRHKITKRGQNVTFRCDPISEHNRLYWYRQTLGQGPEFLTYFQNEAQLEKSRLLSDRFSAERPKGSFSTLEIQRTEQGDSAMYLCASSLLGAGERETQYFGPGTRLLVL.

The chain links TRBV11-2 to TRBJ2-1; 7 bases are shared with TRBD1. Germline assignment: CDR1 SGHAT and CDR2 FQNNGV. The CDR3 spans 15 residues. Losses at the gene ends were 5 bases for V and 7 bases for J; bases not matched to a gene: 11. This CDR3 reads CASSRDRVRGNEQFF. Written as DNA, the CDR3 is TGTGCCAGCAGCAGAGACAGGGTCCGTGGAAATGAGCAGTTCTTC.

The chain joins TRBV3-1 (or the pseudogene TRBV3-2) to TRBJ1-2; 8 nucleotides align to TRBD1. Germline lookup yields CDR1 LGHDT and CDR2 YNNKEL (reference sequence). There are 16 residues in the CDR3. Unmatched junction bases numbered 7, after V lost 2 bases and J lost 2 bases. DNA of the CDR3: TGTGCCAGCAGCCAATACGGGACAGGTCGGAACTATGGCTACACCTTC. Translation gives CASSQYGTGRNYGYTF.

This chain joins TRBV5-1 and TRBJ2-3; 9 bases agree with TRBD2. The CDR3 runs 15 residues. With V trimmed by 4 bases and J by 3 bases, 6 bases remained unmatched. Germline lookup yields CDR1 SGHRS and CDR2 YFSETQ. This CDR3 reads CASSQTSGITDTQYF. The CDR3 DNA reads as TGCGCCAGCAGCCAGACTAGCGGAATTACAGATACGCAGTATTTT.

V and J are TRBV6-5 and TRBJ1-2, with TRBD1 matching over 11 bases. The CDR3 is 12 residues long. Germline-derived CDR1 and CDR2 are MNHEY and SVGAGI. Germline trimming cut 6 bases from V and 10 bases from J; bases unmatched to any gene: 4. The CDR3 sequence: CASSRDRGFYTF. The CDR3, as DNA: TGTGCCAGCAGCCGGGACAGGGGGTTCTACACCTTC.

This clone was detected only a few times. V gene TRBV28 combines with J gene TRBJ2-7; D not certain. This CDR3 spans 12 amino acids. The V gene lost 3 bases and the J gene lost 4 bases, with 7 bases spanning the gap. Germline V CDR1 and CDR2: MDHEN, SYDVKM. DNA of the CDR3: TGTGCCAGCAGTTTGCTAGGTTACGAGCAGTACTTC. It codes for CASSLLGYEQYF.

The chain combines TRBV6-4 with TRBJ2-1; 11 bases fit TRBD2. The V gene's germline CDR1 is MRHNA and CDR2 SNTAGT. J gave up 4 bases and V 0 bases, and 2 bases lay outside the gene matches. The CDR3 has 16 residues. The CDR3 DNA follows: TGTGCCAGCAGTGACTCAACTAGCGGGGGATACAATGAGCAGTTCTTC. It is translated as CASSDSTSGGYNEQFF.

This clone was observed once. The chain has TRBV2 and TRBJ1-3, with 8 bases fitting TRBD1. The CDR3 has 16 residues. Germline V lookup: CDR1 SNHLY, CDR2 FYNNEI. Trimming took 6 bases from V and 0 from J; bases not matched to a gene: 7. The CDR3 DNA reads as TGTGCCAGCAGCCGGGACAGGCGTAACTCTGGAAACACCATATATTTT. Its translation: CASSRDRRNSGNTIYF.

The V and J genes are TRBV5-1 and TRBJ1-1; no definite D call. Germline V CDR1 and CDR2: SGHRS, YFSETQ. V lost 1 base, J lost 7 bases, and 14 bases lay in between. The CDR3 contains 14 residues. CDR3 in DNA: TGCGCCAGCAGCTTGATTGCCGGTTCCGATGAAGCTTTCTTT. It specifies CASSLIAGSDEAFF.

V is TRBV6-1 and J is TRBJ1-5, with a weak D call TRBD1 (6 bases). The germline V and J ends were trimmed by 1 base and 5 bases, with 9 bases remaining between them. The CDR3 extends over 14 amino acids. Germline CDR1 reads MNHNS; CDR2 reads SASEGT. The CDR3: CASSEGTAHQPQHF. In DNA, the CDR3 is TGTGCCAGCAGTGAAGGGACAGCTCATCAGCCCCAGCATTTT.

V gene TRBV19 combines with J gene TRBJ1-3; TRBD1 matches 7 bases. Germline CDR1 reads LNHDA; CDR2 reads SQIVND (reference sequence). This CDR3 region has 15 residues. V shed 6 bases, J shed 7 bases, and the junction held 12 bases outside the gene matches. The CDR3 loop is CASRPSGTEGNTIYF. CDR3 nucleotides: TGTGCCAGTAGACCCTCCGGGACAGAGGGTAACACCATATATTTT.

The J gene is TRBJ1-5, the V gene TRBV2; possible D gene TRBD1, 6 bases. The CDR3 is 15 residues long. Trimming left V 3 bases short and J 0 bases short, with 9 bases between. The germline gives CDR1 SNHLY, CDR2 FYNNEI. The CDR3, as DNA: TGTGCCAGCAGTGATGGGGGCTCTAGCAATCAGCCCCAGCATTTT. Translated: CASSDGGSSNQPQHF.

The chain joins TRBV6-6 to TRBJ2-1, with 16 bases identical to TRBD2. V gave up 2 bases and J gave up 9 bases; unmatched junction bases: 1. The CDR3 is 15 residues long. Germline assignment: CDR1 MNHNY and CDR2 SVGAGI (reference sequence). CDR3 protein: CASSYGTSGGGEQFF. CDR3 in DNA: TGTGCCAGCAGTTACGGGACTAGCGGGGGGGGTGAGCAGTTCTTC.

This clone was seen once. The CDR3 coding sequence is TGTGCCAGCAGCTCTATTCCGGGAACCTCAGGCACAGATACGCAGTATTTT. Translation gives CASSSIPGTSGTDTQYF. This chain joins TRBV7-8 and TRBJ2-3, with a possible D match to TRBD2 (5 bases). CDR3 length: 17 amino acids. V gave up 4 bases and J gave up 1 base, with 18 bases separating them. Germline V gene sequence: CDR1 SGHVS, CDR2 FQNEAQ.

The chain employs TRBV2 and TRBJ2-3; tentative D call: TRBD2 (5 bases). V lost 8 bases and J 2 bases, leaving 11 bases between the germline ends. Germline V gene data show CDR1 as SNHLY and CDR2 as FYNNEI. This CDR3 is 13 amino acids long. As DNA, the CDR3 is TGTGCCAGCTACCCTCGGGACACAGATACGCAGTATTTT. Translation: CASYPRDTDTQYF.

The CDR3 region has the DNA TGTGCCAGCAGCTTGAACAACTCACCCCTCCACTTT. Translation gives CASSLNNSPLHF. The genes are TRBV5-4 and TRBJ1-6, with unresolved D. Between the trimmed V and J ends, which lost 1 base and 10 bases, there was a span of 6 bases. Germline CDR1 reads SGHNT; CDR2 reads YYREEE (reference sequence). The CDR3 has 12 residues.

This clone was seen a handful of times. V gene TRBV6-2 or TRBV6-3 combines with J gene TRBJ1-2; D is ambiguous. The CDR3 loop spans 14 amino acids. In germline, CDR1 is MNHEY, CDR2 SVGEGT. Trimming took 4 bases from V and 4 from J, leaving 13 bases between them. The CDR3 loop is CASSFQTSAYGYTF. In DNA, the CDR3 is TGTGCCAGCAGTTTCCAGACATCCGCCTATGGCTACACCTTC.

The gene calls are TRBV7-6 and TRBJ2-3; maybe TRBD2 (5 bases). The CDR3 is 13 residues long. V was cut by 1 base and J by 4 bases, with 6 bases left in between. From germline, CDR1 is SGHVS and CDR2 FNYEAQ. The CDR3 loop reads CASSLDGADTQYF. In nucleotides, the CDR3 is TGTGCCAGCAGCTTAGACGGGGCAGATACGCAGTATTTT.

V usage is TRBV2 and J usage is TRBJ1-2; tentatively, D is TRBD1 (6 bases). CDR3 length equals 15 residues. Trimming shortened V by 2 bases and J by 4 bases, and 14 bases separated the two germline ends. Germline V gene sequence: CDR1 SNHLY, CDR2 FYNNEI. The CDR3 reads CASSESRTVTYGYTF. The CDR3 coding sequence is TGTGCCAGCAGTGAATCCAGGACAGTCACCTATGGCTACACCTTC.

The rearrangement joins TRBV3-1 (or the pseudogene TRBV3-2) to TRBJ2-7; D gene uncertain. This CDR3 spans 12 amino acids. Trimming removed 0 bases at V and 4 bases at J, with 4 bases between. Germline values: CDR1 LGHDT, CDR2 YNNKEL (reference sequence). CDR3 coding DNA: TGTGCCAGCAGCCAAGATCCGTACGAGCAGTACTTC. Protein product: CASSQDPYEQYF.

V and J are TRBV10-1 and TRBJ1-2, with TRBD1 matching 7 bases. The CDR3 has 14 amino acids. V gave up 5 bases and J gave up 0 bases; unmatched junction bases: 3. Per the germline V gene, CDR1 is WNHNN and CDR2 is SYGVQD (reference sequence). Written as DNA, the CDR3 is TGCGCCAGCAGTCCTGACAGGGCTAACTATGGCTACACCTTC. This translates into CASSPDRANYGYTF.

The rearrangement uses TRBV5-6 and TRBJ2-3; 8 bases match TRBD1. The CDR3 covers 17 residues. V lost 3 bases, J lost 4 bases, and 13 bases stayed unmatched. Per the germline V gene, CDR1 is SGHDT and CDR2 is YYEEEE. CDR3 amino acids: CASSSPGRTGISDTQYF. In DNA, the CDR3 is TGTGCCAGCAGCTCCCCTGGAAGGACAGGGATTTCAGATACGCAGTATTTT.

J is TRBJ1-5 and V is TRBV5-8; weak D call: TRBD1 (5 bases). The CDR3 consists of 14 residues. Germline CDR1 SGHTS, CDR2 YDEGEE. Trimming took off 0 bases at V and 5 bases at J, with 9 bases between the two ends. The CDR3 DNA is TGTGCCAGCAGCTTGGGTCAGGGCTATCAGCCCCAGCATTTT. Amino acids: CASSLGQGYQPQHF. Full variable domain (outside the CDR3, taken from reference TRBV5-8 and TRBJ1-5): EAGVTQSPTHLIKTRGQQATLRCSPISGHTSVYWYQQALGLGLQFLLWYDEGEERNRGNFPPRFSGRQFPNYSSELNVNALELEDSALYLCASSLGQGYQPQHFGDGTRLSIL.

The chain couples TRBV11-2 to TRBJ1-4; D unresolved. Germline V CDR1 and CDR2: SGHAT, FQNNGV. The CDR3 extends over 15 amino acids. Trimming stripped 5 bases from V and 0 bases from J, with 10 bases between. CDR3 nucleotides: TGTGCCAGCAGCCCTGCGGGGACAACTAATGAAAAACTGTTTTTT. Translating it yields CASSPAGTTNEKLFF.

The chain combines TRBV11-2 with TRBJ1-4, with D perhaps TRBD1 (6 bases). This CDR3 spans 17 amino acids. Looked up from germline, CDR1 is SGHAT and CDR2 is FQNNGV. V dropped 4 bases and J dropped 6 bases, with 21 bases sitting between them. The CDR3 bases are TGTGCCAGCAGCTCTAGCCCAAGGACAGACCGACATGAAAAACTGTTTTTT. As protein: CASSSSPRTDRHEKLFF. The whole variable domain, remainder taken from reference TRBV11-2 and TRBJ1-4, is EAGVAQSPRYKIIEKRQSVAFWCNPISGHATLYWYQQILGQGPKLLIQFQNNGVVDDSQLPKDRFSAERLKGVDSTLKIQPAKLEDSAVYLCASSSSPRTDRHEKLFFGSGTQLSVL.